This TCR beta chain emerged from a study of blood T cell repertoires in COVID-19 (dated by TCRdb to 2018 to 2020). For context, the study as a whole: Samples from collaborators originated in the United States, Italy and Spain and spanned both the acute and convalescent phases of COVID-19. Samples came from the ongoing ImmuneRACE study (first 160 participants) plus 1,254 subjects from 6 global collaborators. The material from the prospective study consisted of cDNA or gDNA derived from T cells, B-cell-depleted T cells, or PBMCs. A freely available public database, intended as a resource for researchers studying the immune response to SARS-CoV-2, is where the repertoires were released. Where available, HLA class I and class II types were taken from metadata supplied by the sample provider and were not determined by assay-based typing. The dataset comprised deeply sampled blood TCRbeta repertoires from subjects exposed to, actively infected with, or recovered from COVID-19. A de-identified subject ID, COVID-19 status, age in years and sex were almost always included in the sample metadata.

CDR1 and CDR2, looked up from the germline V gene (reference sequence), are LNHDA and SQIVND. After removal of 5 bases from V and 3 bases from J, the junction retains 5 bases not matched to a gene. From its cysteine to its phenylalanine, the CDR3 spans 16 amino acids. CDR3 DNA is the only sequence kept; it has 48 bases, read in frame from the first base. The full study reports these points: How much clinical and demographic metadata was included differed by source and by participant, and the metadata was provided uncurated.

Participants in the prospective study were aged roughly 18 to 90 years, lived in 20 to 25 United States geographic areas, and enrolled through a virtual design. In the prospective study, participants were assigned to cohorts based on the clinical history participants reported in a screening survey and a study questionnaire. Mobile phlebotomists in the prospective study collected whole blood, serum and a nasopharyngeal or oropharyngeal swab from every participant. Prospective study participants could optionally give additional blood draws and questionnaires over a 2-month period. Before DNA extraction, blood samples from the prospective study were shipped at room temperature or frozen. The immunoSEQ Assay, a bias-controlled multiplex PCR, was used to amplify TCRbeta CDR3 regions from genomic DNA. As for how the authors treated the data: Within the assay, amplification of reference gene primers was used to estimate how many nucleated cells each sample contained. To quantify the absolute abundance of each unique TCRbeta CDR3 rearrangement, sequence reads were collapsed and filtered. Productive Simpson clonality was computed per sample as the square root of Simpson's diversity index over productive rearrangements. This immuneACCESS table, as held by TCRdb, lists in-frame sequences with V and J called but not all clones. Of the missing ones, under half trace to an unresolved V gene in checked studies; the others have no known cause. V, J and clone size were drawn from that table, and D and trimming were deduced from the DNA. The sample table shows about 210,000 clones, and under 90% are seen once. Around 8.9% of the sample comes from the top ten.

For this clone: Its target antigen remains unknown. Per-base qualities were not stored, and no clone one base away is much larger.

Sequencing was carried out using PBMCs or T cells enriched from blood (not recorded which). The sequence was collected from a woman in her forties or fifties with acute COVID-19. This sequence uses TRBV19 and TRBJ2-3, and 13 junctional nucleotides match TRBD2. The CDR3 here reads CASSRTSGRGTDTQYF. The nucleotide sequence reads as follows: TGTGCCAGTAGTCGGACTAGCGGGAGAGGGACAGATACGCAGTATTTT.